The next 14 T cell receptor beta chains were all read from a single sample in a study of blood T cell repertoires in COVID-19. Measured with immunoSEQ multiplex PCR; TCRdb has only the in-frame clones, and not every one. Of 300,000 to 350,000 clones detected, roughly 90% appear once; the ten largest clones hold roughly a tenth. Specimen: PBMCs or T cells enriched from blood (not recorded which). The receptor set was obtained from a woman between 25 and 40 years old who had recovered from COVID-19.

The chain employs TRBV10-3 and TRBJ2-5; D might be TRBD2 (5 bases). The CDR3 is made up of 13 amino acids. The germline V gene has CDR1 ENHRY and CDR2 SYGVKD. The V end was cut by 4 bases, the J end by 0 bases, with 6 bases between. The CDR3 reads CAISAADQETQYF. CDR3 sequence (DNA): TGTGCCATCAGTGCAGCGGACCAAGAGACCCAGTACTTC.

This chain connects TRBV29-1 to TRBJ1-2; TRBD1 might be the D (5 bases). V dropped 0 bases and J dropped 2 bases, with 10 bases sitting between them. This CDR3 is built from 14 residues. CDR1 and CDR2 (germline): SQVTM, ANQGSEA. This CDR3 is CSVEDQGKNYGYTF. CDR3 coding DNA: TGCAGCGTTGAAGACCAGGGAAAAAACTATGGCTACACCTTC.

In DNA, the CDR3 is TGTGCCAGCTCACCAGAGCGGGGGAATTCACCCCTCCACTTT. Protein product: CASSPERGNSPLHF. The genes are TRBV18 and TRBJ1-6; a weak D match, TRBD1 (5 bases). The V end was cut by 2 bases, the J end by 7 bases, with 9 bases between. The CDR3 sequence is 14 residues long. From germline, CDR1 is KGHSH and CDR2 LQKENI.

The chain uses TRBV4-2 and TRBJ1-4; D uncertain. V was cut by 5 bases and J by 5 bases, with 12 bases left in between. CDR3 length: 14 residues. Looked up from germline, CDR1 is LGHNA and CDR2 is YNFKEQ. DNA for the CDR3: TGTGCCAGCAGCATCCAGCGGCGGAATGAAAAACTGTTTTTT. The encoded protein is CASSIQRRNEKLFF.

The CDR3 bases are TGTGCCAGCAGCGTAGGGCTAGCCGACTACGAGCAGTACTTC. This sequence encodes CASSVGLADYEQYF. This chain joins TRBV9 and TRBJ2-7; TRBD2 might be the D (5 bases). Trimming stripped 0 bases from V and 3 bases from J, with 10 bases between. Looked up from germline, CDR1 is SGDLS and CDR2 is YYNGEE. CDR3 length: 14 amino acids.

Only one count was recorded for this clone. The V and J genes are TRBV28 and TRBJ1-2; D possibly corresponds to TRBD1 (5 bases). From germline, CDR1 is MDHEN and CDR2 SYDVKM. There are 19 residues in the CDR3. Trimming took off 6 bases at V and 4 bases at J, with 30 bases between the two ends. The CDR3 DNA is TGTGCCAGCAGCGTCGGTGTTACTACGATCCTTCCAGGGTTCTATGGCTACACCTTC. It translates to CASSVGVTTILPGFYGYTF.

The V gene is TRBV27, the J gene TRBJ1-2, with 8 bases matching TRBD1. Per germline, CDR1 MNHEY and CDR2 SMNVEV (reference sequence). Trimming took 6 bases from V and 1 from J; bases not matched to a gene: 1. The length of the CDR3 is 13 residues. Here the CDR3 reads CASSDRGNYGYTF. The CDR3 nucleotides read TGTGCCAGCAGCGACAGGGGTAACTATGGCTACACCTTC.

The CDR3 DNA reads TGTGCCAGCAGTAATGCAGCTAACTATGGCTACACCTTC. This sequence encodes CASSNAANYGYTF. The chain combines TRBV6-2 or TRBV6-3 with TRBJ1-2; no clear D gene. There are 13 residues in the CDR3. The ends were cut back, 5 bases at V and 0 bases at J, with 7 bases in the middle. Looked up from germline, CDR1 is MNHEY and CDR2 is SVGEGT.

The chain combines TRBV7-2 with TRBJ2-7; a possible D gene is TRBD1 (5 bases). The CDR3 consists of 13 residues. Germline CDR1 SGHTA, CDR2 FQGNSA. V was cut by 4 bases and J by 4 bases, with 11 bases left in between. For the CDR3, the DNA is TGTGCCAGCAGCTCCCAAGACAGATACGAGCAGTACTTC. It codes for CASSSQDRYEQYF. Supplemented by reference TRBV7-2 and TRBJ2-7, the full variable domain reads GAGVSQSPSNKVTEKGKDVELRCDPISGHTALYWYRQSLGQGLEFLIYFQGNSAPDKSGLPSDRFSAERTGGSVSTLTIQRTQQEDSAVYLCASSSQDRYEQYFGPGTRLTVT.

J is TRBJ1-5 and V is TRBV27; D is undetermined. V was cut by 10 bases and J by 0 bases, with 13 bases left in between. CDR3 length: 14 residues. The germline gives CDR1 MNHEY, CDR2 SMNVEV (reference sequence). CDR3 loop: CATKERISNQPQHF. In DNA, the CDR3 is TGTGCCACCAAAGAGCGGATTAGCAATCAGCCCCAGCATTTT.

The V call is TRBV6-5, the J call TRBJ2-7; 7 bases agree with TRBD1. The CDR3 consists of 14 residues. The V gene end was trimmed by 4 bases and the J gene end by 7 bases; junction bases not matched to a gene: 10. Germline-derived CDR1 and CDR2 are MNHEY and SVGAGI. This CDR3 reads CASSSGTALGEQYF. As DNA, the CDR3 is TGTGCCAGCAGTTCCGGGACAGCCCTAGGTGAGCAGTACTTC.

The chain employs TRBV6-5 and TRBJ2-2; D unresolved. V was cut by 2 bases and J by 2 bases, with 12 bases left in between. The CDR3 covers 16 residues. Germline assignment: CDR1 MNHEY and CDR2 SVGAGI. The CDR3 DNA reads TGTGCCAGCAGTTACGGTTTCTTCGGTAACACCGGGGAGCTGTTTTTT. Translation gives CASSYGFFGNTGELFF.

This chain uses TRBV9 with TRBJ2-1; 8 bases agree with TRBD2. This CDR3 has 15 residues. The V and J ends lost 0 bases and 5 bases, in that order; junction bases with no gene match: 4. Germline assignment: CDR1 SGDLS and CDR2 YYNGEE. CDR3 region: CASSVVLAGDNEQFF. For the CDR3, the DNA is TGTGCCAGCAGCGTAGTCCTAGCGGGTGACAATGAGCAGTTCTTC.

The chain uses TRBV28 and TRBJ1-2, with D unclear. The ends were cut back, 8 bases at V and 4 bases at J, with 8 bases in the middle. Germline CDR1 reads MDHEN; CDR2 reads SYDVKM. This CDR3 contains 11 residues. This CDR3 reads CASVGGYGYTF. CDR3 nucleotide sequence: TGTGCCAGCGTAGGAGGCTATGGCTACACCTTC.